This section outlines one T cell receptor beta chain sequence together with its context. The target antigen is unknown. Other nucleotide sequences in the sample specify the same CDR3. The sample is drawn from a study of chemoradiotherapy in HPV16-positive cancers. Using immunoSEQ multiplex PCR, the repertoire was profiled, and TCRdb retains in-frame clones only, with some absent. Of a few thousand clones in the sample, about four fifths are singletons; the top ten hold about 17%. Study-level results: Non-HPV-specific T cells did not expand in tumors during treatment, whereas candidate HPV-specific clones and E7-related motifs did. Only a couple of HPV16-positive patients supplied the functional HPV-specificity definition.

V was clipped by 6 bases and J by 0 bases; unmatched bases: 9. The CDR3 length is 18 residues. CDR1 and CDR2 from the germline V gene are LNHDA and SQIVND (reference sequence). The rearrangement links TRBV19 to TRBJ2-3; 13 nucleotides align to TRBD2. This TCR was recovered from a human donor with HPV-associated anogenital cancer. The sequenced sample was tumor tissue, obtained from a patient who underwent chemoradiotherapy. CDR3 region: CASSGGTSGTPSTDTQYF. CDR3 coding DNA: TGTGCCAGTAGCGGGGGGACTAGCGGGACCCCTAGCACAGATACGCAGTATTTT.